The sequence of this T cell receptor beta chain was determined in a study of shared clonotypes between healthy human individuals. In its sample, this clone was seen once. Its target is not known. The CDR3 spans 15 residues. Germline CDR1 is MNHNY and CDR2 is SVGAGI (reference sequence). V trimming: 6 bases; J trimming: 4 bases; junction bases outside the gene matches: 6. The table came from immunoSEQ multiplex PCR; TCRdb's copy has only in-frame clones and leaves some out. The sample holds some 2,400,000 clones, nearly 97% seen once. Whole-study results and caveats: Despite large depth, sorted-subset datasets appeared incompletely sequenced.

The TCR was taken from a man younger than 30 in good health. This chain links TRBV6-6 with TRBJ2-7, with 13 bases identical to TRBD2. The material sequenced was naive CD4+ T cells sorted from blood. The subset denotes: CD45RA+ positively selected. CDR3 sequence (DNA): TGTGCCAGCAGGAGCGGGACTAGCGGGACTTACGAGCAGTACTTC. This gives the protein CASRSGTSGTYEQYF.